A single sample is the source of the 14 T cell receptor beta chains below, sequenced in a study of T cells expressing NK-cell markers. TCRdb re-called the 5' RACE reads; one entry per CDR3 protein, DNA not given. Reported are some 150,000 distinct CDR3 sequences; the ten largest clones contain more than 35%. The sequenced sample consisted of blood T cells: a sorted CD56 or NKG2C T cell subset, CD4+ or CD8+ T cells, or bulk PBMC T cells (not recorded which). Receptor source: a woman aged 45 to 65 in good health.

This rearrangement joins TRBV7-9 to TRBJ1-1; without DNA, the TCRdb call of TRBD1 cannot be checked. The CDR3 contains 15 residues. Looked up from germline, CDR1 is SEHNR and CDR2 is FQNEAQ (reference sequence). CDR3: CASSLAGAANTEAFF.

The CDR3 spells CASSQGQRGTDTQYF. The chain has TRBV4-1 and TRBJ2-3; with no DNA, the TCRdb D assignment of TRBD2 cannot be verified. The CDR3 has 15 amino acids. Looked up from germline, CDR1 is MGHRA and CDR2 is YSYEKL.

The chain employs TRBV9 and TRBJ1-6; TCRdb picks TRBD1, but there is no DNA to check that call. The CDR3 is made up of 14 amino acids. Germline V gene lookup returns CDR1 SGDLS and CDR2 YYNGEE. CDR3 residues: CASSAGTANSPLHF.

The rearrangement uses TRBV20-1 and TRBJ2-7; TCRdb designates TRBD1, a call that cannot be tested without DNA. Per germline, CDR1 DFQATT and CDR2 SNEGSKA (reference sequence). The CDR3 length is 13 residues. The CDR3 protein is CSAFHRARNEQYF.

The CDR3: CASSGVWTGELFF. The V and J genes are TRBV25-1 and TRBJ2-2. Germline V gives CDR1 MGHDK, CDR2 SYGVNS. There are 13 residues in the CDR3.

The rearrangement uses TRBV20-1 and TRBJ2-3; as DNA is missing, the TRBD2 call by TCRdb cannot be tested. The CDR3 runs 16 residues. Germline lookup yields CDR1 DFQATT and CDR2 SNEGSKA (reference sequence). The CDR3: CSAGGLAVKNTDTQYF.

J is TRBJ2-2 and V is TRBV6-4; the TCRdb D gene call, TRBD1, has no DNA to confirm it. This CDR3 contains 17 residues. Germline-derived CDR1 and CDR2 are MRHNA and SNTAGT. CDR3 amino acids: CASSDQFGQGDTGELFF.

The genes are TRBV7-2 and TRBJ2-1. The germline CDR1 and CDR2 sequences are SGHTA and FQGNSA. There are 16 residues in the CDR3. CDR3: CASSLTDTRAGNEQFF.

V usage is TRBV5-1 and J usage is TRBJ1-4. Germline V gives CDR1 SGHRS, CDR2 YFSETQ. The CDR3 runs to 15 residues. The CDR3 loop is CASSLYPQETEKLFF.

The chain is built from TRBV5-1 and TRBJ2-1; TCRdb's D call, TRBD1, is unchecked because there is no DNA. Germline CDR1 is SGHRS and CDR2 is YFSETQ. This CDR3 region has 15 residues. CDR3 amino acids: CASSPTGTGDPEQFF.

The rearrangement links TRBV6-5 to TRBJ1-6. CDR3 size: 17 residues. The germline gives CDR1 MNHEY, CDR2 SVGAGI. The CDR3 region is CASSYSFGRLESSPLHF.

This sequence joins TRBV20-1 and TRBJ2-3; as DNA is missing, the TRBD2 call by TCRdb cannot be tested. The CDR3 runs to 16 residues. Germline loops: CDR1 DFQATT, CDR2 SNEGSKA (reference sequence). CDR3: CSARDLSGSSTDTQYF.

V is TRBV6-1 and J is TRBJ1-5; TCRdb picks TRBD1, but there is no DNA to check that call. Germline V gene lookup returns CDR1 MNHNS and CDR2 SASEGT. The CDR3 is 16 amino acids. This CDR3 is CASSGSQGFGNQPQHF.

The chain couples TRBV28 to TRBJ2-2; TCRdb returns TRBD2, unconfirmable since there is no DNA. Germline-derived CDR1 and CDR2 are MDHEN and SYDVKM. The CDR3 is made up of 16 amino acids. CDR3 protein: CASSFWTSGNTGELFF.